The source of this T cell receptor beta chain is a study of immune heterogeneity within non-small cell lung tumors. Looking at the study overall: The composition of the tumors was 4 squamous cell carcinomas, some ten non-squamous carcinomas and 1 not otherwise specified.

Amplifying TCR beta CDR3 involved multiplex PCR carried out with 32 V and 13 J primers. Via MiXCR, TCRdb re-called the multiplex PCR reads, giving one row per CDR3 protein. This table has approximately 31,000 distinct CDR3 sequences, approximately 30% appearing once. The authors used roughly 0.55 ug of bulk tumor genomic DNA per sample as template. Collection of several biopsies per primary tumor, spaced far apart, took place during surgery. Undergoing curative surgery were patients whose non-small cell lung cancer was untreated and newly diagnosed. Between the trimmed V and J ends, which lost 2 bases and 4 bases, there was a span of 11 bases. The CDR3 has 14 amino acids. The germline V gene has CDR1 MNHEY and CDR2 SVGAGI.

This chain connects TRBV6-5 to TRBJ2-5; TRBD1 is a possible D gene (6 bases). The sequenced sample was lung tumor tissue. This clonotype was obtained from a man aged 35-49 years with non-small cell lung cancer. CDR3 bases: TGTGCCAGCAGTTACGGGGGCAGCCCAGAGACCCAGTACTTC. The encoded protein is CASSYGGSPETQYF.